This note documents a single T cell receptor (beta chain) sequence. The record originates from a study of blood T cell repertoires in COVID-19. Original data processing: Reference gene primer amplification in the assay estimated nucleated cell counts. Sequencing used immunoSEQ multiplex PCR; TCRdb keeps in-frame clones, though not all of them. V, J and clone size were drawn from that table, and D and trimming were deduced from the DNA. The sample lists approximately 190,000 clones, around 86% seen once, with 6% to 7% in the top ten. Per the germline V gene, CDR1 is KGHDR and CDR2 is SFDVKD. Trimming cost V 4 bases and J 3 bases, with 9 bases left between them. The CDR3 runs to 13 residues.

The chain joins TRBV24-1 to TRBJ2-7, with D possibly TRBD1 on 6 matching bases. Source material: peripheral blood. The TCR originated in a woman in her thirties or forties with acute or convalescent COVID-19. CDR3 in amino acids: CATSDRGYYEQYF. In DNA form, the CDR3 reads TGTGCCACCAGTGACAGGGGATACTACGAGCAGTACTTC.